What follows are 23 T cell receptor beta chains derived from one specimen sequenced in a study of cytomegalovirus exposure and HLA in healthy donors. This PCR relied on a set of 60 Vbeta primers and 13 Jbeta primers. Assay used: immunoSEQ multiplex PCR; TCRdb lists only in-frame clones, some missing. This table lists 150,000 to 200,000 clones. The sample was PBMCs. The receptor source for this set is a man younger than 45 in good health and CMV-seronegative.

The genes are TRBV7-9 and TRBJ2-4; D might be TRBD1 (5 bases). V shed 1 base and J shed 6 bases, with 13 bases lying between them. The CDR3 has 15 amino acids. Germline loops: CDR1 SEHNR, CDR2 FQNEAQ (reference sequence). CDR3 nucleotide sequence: TGTGCCAGCAGCTTAGGGGTGGGGCGCGGAAACATTCAGTACTTC. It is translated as CASSLGVGRGNIQYF.

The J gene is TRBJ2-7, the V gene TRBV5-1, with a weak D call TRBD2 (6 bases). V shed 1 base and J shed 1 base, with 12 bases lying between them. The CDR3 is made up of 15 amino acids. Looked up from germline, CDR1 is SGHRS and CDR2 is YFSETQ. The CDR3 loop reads CASSLRRAGSYEQYF. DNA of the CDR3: TGCGCCAGCAGCTTGCGAAGGGCGGGATCCTACGAGCAGTACTTC. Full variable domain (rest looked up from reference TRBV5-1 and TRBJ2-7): KAGVTQTPRYLIKTRGQQVTLSCSPISGHRSVSWYQQTPGQGLQFLFEYFSETQRNKGNFPGRFSGRQFSNSRSEMNVSTLELGDSALYLCASSLRRAGSYEQYFGPGTRLTVT.

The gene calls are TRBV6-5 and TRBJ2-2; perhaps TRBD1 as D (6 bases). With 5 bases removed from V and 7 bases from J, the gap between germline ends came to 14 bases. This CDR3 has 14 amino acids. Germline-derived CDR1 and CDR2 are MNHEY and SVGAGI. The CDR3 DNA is TGTGCCAGCAGTACCCGAGGGGGTGGCGGGGAGCTGTTTTTT. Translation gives CASSTRGGGGELFF.

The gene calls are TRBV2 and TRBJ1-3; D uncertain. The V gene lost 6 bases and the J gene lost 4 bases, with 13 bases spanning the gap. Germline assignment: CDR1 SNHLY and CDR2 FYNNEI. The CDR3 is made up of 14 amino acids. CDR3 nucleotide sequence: TGTGCCAGCAGGAGGGAACAGCCGGGAAACACCATATATTTT. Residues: CASRREQPGNTIYF.

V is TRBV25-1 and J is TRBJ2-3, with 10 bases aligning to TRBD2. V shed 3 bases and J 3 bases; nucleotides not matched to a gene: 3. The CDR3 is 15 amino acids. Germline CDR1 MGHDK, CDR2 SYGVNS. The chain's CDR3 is CASSDYSGRTDTQYF. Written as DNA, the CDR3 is TGTGCCAGCAGTGATTATAGCGGGAGGACAGATACGCAGTATTTT.

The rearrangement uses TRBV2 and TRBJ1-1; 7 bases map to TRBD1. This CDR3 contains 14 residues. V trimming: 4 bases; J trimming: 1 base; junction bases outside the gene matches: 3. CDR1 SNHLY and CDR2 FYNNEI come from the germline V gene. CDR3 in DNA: TGTGCCAGCAGTGCCAGGACAGGGAACACTGAAGCTTTCTTT. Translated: CASSARTGNTEAFF. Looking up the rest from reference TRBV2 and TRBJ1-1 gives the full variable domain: EPEVTQTPSHQVTQMGQEVILRCVPISNHLYFYWYRQILGQKVEFLVSFYNNEISEKSEIFDDQFSVERPDGSNFTLKIRSTKLEDSAMYFCASSARTGNTEAFFGQGTRLTVV.

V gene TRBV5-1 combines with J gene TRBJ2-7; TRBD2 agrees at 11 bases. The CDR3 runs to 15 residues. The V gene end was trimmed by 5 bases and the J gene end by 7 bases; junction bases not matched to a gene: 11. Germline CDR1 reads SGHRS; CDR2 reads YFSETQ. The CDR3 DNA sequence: TGCGCCAGCAGTAGGTTAGCGGGAGGGCCCGCGGAGCAGTACTTC. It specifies CASSRLAGGPAEQYF.

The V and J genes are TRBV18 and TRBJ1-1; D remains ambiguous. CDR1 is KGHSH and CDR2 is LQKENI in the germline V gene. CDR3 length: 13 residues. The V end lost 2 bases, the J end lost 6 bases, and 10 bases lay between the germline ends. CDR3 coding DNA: TGTGCCAGCTCACCAAACCCCTCGGCTGAAGCTTTCTTT. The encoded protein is CASSPNPSAEAFF.

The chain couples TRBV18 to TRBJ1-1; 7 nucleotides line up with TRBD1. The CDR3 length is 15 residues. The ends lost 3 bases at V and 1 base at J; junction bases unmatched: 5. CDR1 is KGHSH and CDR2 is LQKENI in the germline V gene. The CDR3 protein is CASSPPGTANTEAFF. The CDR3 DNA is TGTGCCAGCTCACCGCCCGGGACAGCGAACACTGAAGCTTTCTTT.

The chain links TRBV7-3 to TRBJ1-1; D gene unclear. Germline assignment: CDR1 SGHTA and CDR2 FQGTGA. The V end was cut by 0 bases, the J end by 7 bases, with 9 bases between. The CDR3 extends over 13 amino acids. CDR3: CASSLTIRGEAFF. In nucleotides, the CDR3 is TGTGCCAGCAGCTTAACTATCCGGGGTGAAGCTTTCTTT.

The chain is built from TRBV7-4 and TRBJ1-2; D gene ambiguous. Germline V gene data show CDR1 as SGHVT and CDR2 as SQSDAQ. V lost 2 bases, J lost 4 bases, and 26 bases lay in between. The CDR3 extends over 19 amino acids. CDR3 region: CASSLRRTAEGNFSYGYTF. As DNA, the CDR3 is TGTGCCAGCAGCTTACGCCGAACCGCCGAGGGAAACTTTTCCTATGGCTACACCTTC.

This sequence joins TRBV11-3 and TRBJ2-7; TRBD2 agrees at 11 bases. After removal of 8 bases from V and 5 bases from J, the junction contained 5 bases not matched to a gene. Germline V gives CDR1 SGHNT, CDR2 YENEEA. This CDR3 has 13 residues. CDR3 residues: CASLSLAGDEQYF. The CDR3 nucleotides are TGTGCCAGCCTCTCACTAGCGGGAGACGAGCAGTACTTC.

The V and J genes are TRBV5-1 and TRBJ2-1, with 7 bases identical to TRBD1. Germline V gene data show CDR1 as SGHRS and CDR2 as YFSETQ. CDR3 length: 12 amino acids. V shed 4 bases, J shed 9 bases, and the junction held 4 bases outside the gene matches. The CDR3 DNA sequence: TGCGCCAGCAGCAACAGGGGTGGTGAGCAGTTCTTC. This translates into CASSNRGGEQFF.

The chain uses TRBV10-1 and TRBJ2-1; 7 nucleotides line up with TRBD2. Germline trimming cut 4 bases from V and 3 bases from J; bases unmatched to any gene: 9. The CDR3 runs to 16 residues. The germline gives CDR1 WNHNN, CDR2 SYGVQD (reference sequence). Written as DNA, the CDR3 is TGCGCCAGCAGTGGAGCCCCGGGACTACTCTACAATGAGCAGTTCTTC. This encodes CASSGAPGLLYNEQFF.

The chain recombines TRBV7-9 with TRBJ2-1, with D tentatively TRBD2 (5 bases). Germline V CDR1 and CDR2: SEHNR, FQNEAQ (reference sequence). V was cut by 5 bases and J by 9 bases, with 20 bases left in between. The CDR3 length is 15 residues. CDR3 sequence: CASSLPVVGEGEQFF. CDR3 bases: TGTGCCAGCAGCCTCCCGGTGGTGGGAGAAGGTGAGCAGTTCTTC.

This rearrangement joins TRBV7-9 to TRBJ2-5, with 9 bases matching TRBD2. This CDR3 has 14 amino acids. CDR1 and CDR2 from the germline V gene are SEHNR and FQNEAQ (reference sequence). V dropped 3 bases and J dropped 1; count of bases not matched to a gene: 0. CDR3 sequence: CASSLTSGQETQYF. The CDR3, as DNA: TGTGCCAGCAGCTTGACTAGCGGCCAAGAGACCCAGTACTTC.

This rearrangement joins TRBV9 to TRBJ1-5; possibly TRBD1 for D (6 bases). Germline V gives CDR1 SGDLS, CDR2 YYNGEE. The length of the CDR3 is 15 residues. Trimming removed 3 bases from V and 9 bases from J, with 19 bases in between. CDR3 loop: CASSGVGGARGPQHF. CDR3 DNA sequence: TGTGCCAGCAGCGGTGTGGGGGGGGCCCGGGGGCCCCAGCATTTT.

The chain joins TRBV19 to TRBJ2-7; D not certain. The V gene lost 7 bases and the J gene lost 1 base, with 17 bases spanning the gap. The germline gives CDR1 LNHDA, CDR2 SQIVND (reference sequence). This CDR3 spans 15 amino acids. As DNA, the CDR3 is TGTGCCAGTACTCCCCGTTACCCCGCGTCCTACGAGCAGTACTTC. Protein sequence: CASTPRYPASYEQYF.

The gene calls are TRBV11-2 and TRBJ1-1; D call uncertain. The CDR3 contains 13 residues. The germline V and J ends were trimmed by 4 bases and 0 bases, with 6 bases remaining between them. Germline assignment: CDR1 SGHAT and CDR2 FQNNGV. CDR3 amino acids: CASSSLMNTEAFF. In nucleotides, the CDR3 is TGTGCCAGCAGCTCACTTATGAACACTGAAGCTTTCTTT.

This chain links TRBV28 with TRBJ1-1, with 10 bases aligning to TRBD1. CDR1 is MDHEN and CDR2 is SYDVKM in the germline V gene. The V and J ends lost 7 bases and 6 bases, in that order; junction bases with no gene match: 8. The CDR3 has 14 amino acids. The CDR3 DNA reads TGTGCCAGCATCCCAGGGACAGGGGTCCCTGAAGCTTTCTTT. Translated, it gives CASIPGTGVPEAFF.

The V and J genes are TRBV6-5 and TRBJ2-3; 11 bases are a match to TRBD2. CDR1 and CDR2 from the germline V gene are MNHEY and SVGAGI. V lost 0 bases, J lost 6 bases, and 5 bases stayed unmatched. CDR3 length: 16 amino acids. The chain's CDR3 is CASSYSGTSGSDTQYF. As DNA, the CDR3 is TGTGCCAGCAGTTACTCTGGGACTAGCGGCTCGGATACGCAGTATTTT.

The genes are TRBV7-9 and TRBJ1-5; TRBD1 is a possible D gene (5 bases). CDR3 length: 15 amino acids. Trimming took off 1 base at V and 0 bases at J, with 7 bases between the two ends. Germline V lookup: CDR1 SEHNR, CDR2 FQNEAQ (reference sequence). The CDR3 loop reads CASSLGQTSNQPQHF. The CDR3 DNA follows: TGTGCCAGCAGCTTAGGACAGACTAGCAATCAGCCCCAGCATTTT.

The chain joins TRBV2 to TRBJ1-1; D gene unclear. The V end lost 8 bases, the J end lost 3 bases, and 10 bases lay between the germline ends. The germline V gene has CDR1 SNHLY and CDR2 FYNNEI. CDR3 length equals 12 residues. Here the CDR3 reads CASEAGYTEAFF. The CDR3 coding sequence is TGTGCCAGCGAGGCGGGATACACTGAAGCTTTCTTT. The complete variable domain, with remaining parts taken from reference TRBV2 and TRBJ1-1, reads EPEVTQTPSHQVTQMGQEVILRCVPISNHLYFYWYRQILGQKVEFLVSFYNNEISEKSEIFDDQFSVERPDGSNFTLKIRSTKLEDSAMYFCASEAGYTEAFFGQGTRLTVV.